This record covers a single T cell receptor (beta chain). The data originate from a study of cytomegalovirus exposure and HLA in healthy donors. The CDR3 totals 16 residues. With V trimmed by 6 bases and J by 6 bases, 8 bases remained unmatched. The germline CDR1 and CDR2 sequences are MDHEN and SYDVKM. The PCR used 60 Vbeta and 13 Jbeta primers. Libraries were prepared by immunoSEQ multiplex PCR; TCRdb keeps only in-frame clonotypes and omits some of them. The data show under 150,000 clones, 80% seen once. This TCR was recovered from a man between 25 and 39 years old in good health and CMV-seronegative. The source material was PBMCs. The chain links TRBV28 to TRBJ2-2; TRBD2 agrees at 12 bases. For the CDR3, the DNA is TGTGCCAGCAGAATGAGACTAGCGGGAGCGTCCGGGGAGCTGTTTTTT. Protein: CASRMRLAGASGELFF.